This T cell receptor (beta chain) was recovered during a study of T-cell reconstitution after alpha-beta-depleted transplantation in children listed by TCRdb under 2016. Context from the whole study: Using TCR repertoire profiling, the study followed T-cell immune reconstitution in a quantitative way in children after TCRalphabeta/CD19-depleted allogeneic hematopoietic cell transplantation. Study-wide findings and limitations: Over the following months the frequencies of hyperexpanded clones went down, and after one year T-cell counts and TCRbeta diversity were mostly credited to newly produced T cells. About two months after transplant, the apparently early recovery of alphabetaT-cell counts reportedly depended on just several hundred clones that had expanded rapidly and came from non-depleted graft cells. In some patients, the high TCRbeta diversity seen at day 60 was put down to recipient T cells and intrathymic progenitors that had survived conditioning.

The treatment or condition label corresponds to: allogeneic hematopoietic cell transplantation with graft depleted of TCRalphabeta T cells and CD19 B cells. The children who served as transplant recipients had been given grafts of TCRalphabeta/CD19-depleted allogeneic hematopoietic cells. This clonotype was observed a handful of times. This receptor's antigen is unknown. Base qualities are missing; no much larger clone stands one base away. Library preparation employed PCR. Sequenced on an Illumina HiSeq 2500. TCR libraries were prepared with molecular barcoding, using unique molecular identifiers to normalize TCRbeta repertoire quantification. TCRdb handled the public reads itself, with Q25 trimming in fastp and clone calling in MiXCR, and kept productive beta chains. When rows share a CDR3 protein, they turn into one entry using the most common DNA and genes. Counted in this sample were about 980,000 distinct CDR3 sequences; roughly 31% of them appeared once. The ten largest clones take up approximately 30% of the sample.

The sequencing used PBMCs, mostly from graft donor cells, collected 360 days after TCRalphabeta/CD19-depleted stem cell transplant. This TCR derives from a boy in the first two years of life who had a stem cell transplant for SCID, so the T cells may come from the graft donor.

The nucleotide sequence is given as TGCGCCAGCAGCTCGCCACGGGGACCGAACGCCTACGAGCAGTACTTC. Its coded protein is CASSSPRGPNAYEQYF. The rearrangement joined TRBV5-1 to TRBJ2-7; the D gene is perhaps TRBD1 or TRBD2, each of them matching over 5 bases. Sequences SGHRS (CDR1) and YFSETQ (CDR2) are obtained from the germline V gene. The CDR3 numbers 16 residues from cysteine through phenylalanine. The retained sequence is limited to the CDR3, 48 bases, with the frame set at the first base. V and J lose 3 bases and 2 bases, and a span of 18 bases separates them.